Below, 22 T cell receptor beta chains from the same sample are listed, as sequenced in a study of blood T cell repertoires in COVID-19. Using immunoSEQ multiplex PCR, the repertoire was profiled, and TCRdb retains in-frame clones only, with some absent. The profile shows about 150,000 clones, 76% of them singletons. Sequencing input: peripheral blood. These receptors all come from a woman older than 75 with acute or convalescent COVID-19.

CDR3 protein: CASRSGTGSEKLFF. The CDR3 nucleotides are TGTGCCAGTAGGTCCGGGACAGGGAGTGAAAAACTGTTTTTT. The V and J genes are TRBV19 and TRBJ1-4, with 9 bases that match TRBD1. This CDR3 has 14 amino acids. V trimming: 6 bases; J trimming: 7 bases; junction bases outside the gene matches: 6. Germline-derived CDR1 and CDR2 are LNHDA and SQIVND (reference sequence).

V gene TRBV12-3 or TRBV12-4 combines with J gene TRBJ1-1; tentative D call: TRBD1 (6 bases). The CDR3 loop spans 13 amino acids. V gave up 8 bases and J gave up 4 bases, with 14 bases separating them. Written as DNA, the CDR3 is TGTGCCAGCGGGGGACATTACGGCACTGAAGCTTTCTTT. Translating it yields CASGGHYGTEAFF.

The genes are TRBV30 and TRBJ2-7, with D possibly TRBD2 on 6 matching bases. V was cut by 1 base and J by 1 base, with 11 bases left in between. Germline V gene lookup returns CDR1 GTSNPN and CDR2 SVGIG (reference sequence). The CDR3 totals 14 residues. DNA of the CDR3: TGTGCCTGGAGTGGGGGCGGGGATTCCTACGAGCAGTACTTC. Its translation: CAWSGGGDSYEQYF.

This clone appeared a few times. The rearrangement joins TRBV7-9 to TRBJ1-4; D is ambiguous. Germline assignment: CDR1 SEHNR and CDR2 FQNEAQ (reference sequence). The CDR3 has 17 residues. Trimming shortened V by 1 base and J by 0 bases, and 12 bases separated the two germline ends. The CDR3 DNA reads TGTGCCAGCAGCTTAGTGGGAGACACCTCAACTAATGAAAAACTGTTTTTT. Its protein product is CASSLVGDTSTNEKLFF. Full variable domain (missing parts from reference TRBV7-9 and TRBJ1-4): DTGVSQNPRHKITKRGQNVTFRCDPISEHNRLYWYRQTLGQGPEFLTYFQNEAQLEKSRLLSDRFSAERPKGSFSTLEIQRTEQGDSAMYLCASSLVGDTSTNEKLFFGSGTQLSVL.

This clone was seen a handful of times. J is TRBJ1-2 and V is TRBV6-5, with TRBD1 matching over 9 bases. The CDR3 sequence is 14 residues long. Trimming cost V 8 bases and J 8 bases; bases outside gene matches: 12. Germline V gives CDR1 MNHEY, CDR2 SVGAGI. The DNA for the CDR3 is TGTGCCAGCGGGTTACCGGGACAGGGTTACGGCTACACCTTC. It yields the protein CASGLPGQGYGYTF.

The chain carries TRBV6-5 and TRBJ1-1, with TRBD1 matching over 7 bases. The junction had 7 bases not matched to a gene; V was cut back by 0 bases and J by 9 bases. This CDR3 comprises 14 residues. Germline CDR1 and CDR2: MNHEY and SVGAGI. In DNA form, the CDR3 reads TGTGCCAGCAGTTACTCGAACGAAAGGGGGCAAGCTTTCTTT. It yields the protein CASSYSNERGQAFF.

CDR3 loop: CASSLGRNEQYF. DNA for the CDR3: TGCGCCAGCAGCTTGGGGAGAAACGAGCAGTACTTC. The V call is TRBV5-1, the J call TRBJ2-7; D is uncertain. V was cut by 0 bases and J by 5 bases, with 6 bases left in between. Germline CDR1 reads SGHRS; CDR2 reads YFSETQ. The CDR3 is 12 amino acids.

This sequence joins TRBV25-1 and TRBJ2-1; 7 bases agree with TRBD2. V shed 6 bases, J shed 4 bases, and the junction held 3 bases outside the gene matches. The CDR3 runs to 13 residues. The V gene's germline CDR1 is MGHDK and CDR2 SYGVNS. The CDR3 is CASRASGYNEQFF. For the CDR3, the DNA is TGTGCCAGCAGGGCTAGCGGATACAATGAGCAGTTCTTC.

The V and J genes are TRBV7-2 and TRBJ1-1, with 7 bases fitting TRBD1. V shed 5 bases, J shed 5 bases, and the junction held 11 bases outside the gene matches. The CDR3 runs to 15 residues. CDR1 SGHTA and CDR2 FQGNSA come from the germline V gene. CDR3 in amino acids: CASSPVQGGWTEAFF. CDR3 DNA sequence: TGTGCCAGCAGCCCAGTCCAGGGGGGATGGACTGAAGCTTTCTTT.

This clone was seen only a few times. The CDR3 region has the DNA TGTGCCATCAGTGAGGGACAGGGGGCGAAAGGTACTGAAGCTTTCTTT. Its protein is CAISEGQGAKGTEAFF. The chain carries TRBV10-3 and TRBJ1-1, with TRBD1 identical over 11 bases. Germline V CDR1 and CDR2: ENHRY, SYGVKD. J gave up 5 bases and V 2 bases, and 7 bases lay outside the gene matches. The CDR3 covers 16 residues.

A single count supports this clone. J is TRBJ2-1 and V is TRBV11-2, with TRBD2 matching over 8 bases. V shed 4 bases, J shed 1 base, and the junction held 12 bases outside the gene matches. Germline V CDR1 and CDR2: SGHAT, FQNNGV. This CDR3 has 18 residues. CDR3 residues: CASSSLTTGGVSYNEQFF. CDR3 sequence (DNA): TGTGCCAGCAGCTCCCTCACTACGGGGGGGGTATCCTACAATGAGCAGTTCTTC.

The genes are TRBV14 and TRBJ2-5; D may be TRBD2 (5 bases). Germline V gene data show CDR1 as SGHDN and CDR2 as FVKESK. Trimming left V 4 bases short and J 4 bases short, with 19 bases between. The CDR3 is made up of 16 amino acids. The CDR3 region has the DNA TGTGCCAGCAGCCGCGATCGGGATAGGGCTCGAGAGACCCAGTACTTC. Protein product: CASSRDRDRARETQYF.

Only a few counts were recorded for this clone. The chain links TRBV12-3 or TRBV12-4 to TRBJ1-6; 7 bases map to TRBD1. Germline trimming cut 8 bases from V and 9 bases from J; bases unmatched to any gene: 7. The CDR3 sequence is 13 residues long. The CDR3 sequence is CASRDRESSPLHF. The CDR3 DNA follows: TGTGCCAGCCGAGACAGGGAGTCTTCACCCCTCCACTTT.

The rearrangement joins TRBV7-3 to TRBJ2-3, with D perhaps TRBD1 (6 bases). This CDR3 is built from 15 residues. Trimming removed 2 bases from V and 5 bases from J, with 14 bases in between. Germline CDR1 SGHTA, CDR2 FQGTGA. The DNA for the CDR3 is TGTGCCAGCAGCTTACAGGGGAGTTCATTAGATACGCAGTATTTT. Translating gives CASSLQGSSLDTQYF.

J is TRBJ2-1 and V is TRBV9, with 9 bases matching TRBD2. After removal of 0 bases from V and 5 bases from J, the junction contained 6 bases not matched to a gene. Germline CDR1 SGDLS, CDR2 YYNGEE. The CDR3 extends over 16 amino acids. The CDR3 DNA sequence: TGTGCCAGCAGCGTAGAGGTGCGGGGGGGCCACAATGAGCAGTTCTTC. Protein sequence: CASSVEVRGGHNEQFF. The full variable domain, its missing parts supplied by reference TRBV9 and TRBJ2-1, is DSGVTQTPKHLITATGQRVTLRCSPRSGDLSVYWYQQSLDQGLQFLIQYYNGEERAKGNILERFSAQQFPDLHSELNLSSLELGDSALYFCASSVEVRGGHNEQFFGPGTRLTVL.

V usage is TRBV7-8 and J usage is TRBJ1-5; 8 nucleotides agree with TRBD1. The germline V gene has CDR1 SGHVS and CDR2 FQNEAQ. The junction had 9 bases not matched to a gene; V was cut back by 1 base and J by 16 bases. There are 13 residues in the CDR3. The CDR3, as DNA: TGTGCCAGCAGCTTAGGTGGGACAGGCTACCTTCATTTT. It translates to CASSLGGTGYLHF.

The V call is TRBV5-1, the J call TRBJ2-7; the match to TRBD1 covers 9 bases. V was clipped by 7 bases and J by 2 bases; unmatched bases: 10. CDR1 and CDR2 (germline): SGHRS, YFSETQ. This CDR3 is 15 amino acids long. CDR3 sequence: CASRSRDRATYEQYF. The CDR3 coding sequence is TGCGCCAGCCGGAGCCGGGACAGGGCAACCTACGAGCAGTACTTC.

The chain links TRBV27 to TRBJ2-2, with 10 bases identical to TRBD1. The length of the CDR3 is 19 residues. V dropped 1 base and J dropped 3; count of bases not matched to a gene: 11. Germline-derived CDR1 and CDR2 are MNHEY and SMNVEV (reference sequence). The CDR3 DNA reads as TGTGCCAGCAGTTTATATGGGACAGGGGCCTTAAGGGACACCGGGGAGCTGTTTTTT. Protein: CASSLYGTGALRDTGELFF.

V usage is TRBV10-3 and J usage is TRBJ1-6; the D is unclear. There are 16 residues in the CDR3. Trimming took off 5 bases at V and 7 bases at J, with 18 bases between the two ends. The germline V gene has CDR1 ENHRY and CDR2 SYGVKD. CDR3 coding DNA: TGTGCCATCAGTCCGGGCGGGCAGGCGGAGAATTCACCCCTCCACTTT. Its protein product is CAISPGGQAENSPLHF.

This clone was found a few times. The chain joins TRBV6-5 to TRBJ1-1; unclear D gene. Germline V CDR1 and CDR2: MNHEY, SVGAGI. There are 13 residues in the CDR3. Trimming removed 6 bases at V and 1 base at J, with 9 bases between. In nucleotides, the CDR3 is TGTGCCAGCAGCACCCAGGAGAACACTGAAGCTTTCTTT. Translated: CASSTQENTEAFF.

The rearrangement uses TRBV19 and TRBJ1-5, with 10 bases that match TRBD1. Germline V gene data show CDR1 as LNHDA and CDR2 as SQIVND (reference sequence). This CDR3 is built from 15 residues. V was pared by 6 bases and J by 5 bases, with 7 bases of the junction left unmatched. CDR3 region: CASSHGQGGHQPQHF. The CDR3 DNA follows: TGTGCCAGTAGCCACGGACAGGGGGGCCATCAGCCCCAGCATTTT.

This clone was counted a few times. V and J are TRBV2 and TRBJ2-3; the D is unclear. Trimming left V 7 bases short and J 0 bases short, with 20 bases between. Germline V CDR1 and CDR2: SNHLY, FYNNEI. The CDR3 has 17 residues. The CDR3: CASTYHIASTSTDTQYF. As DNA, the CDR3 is TGTGCCAGCACCTACCACATAGCCTCCACAAGCACAGATACGCAGTATTTT.